Listed below are T cell receptor beta chains from one sample, sequenced in a study of cytomegalovirus exposure and HLA in healthy donors. The repertoire was sequenced with immunoSEQ multiplex PCR; TCRdb's copy has only in-frame clones and lacks some. The profile shows some 130,000 clones, around 73% of them singletons. Sequencing was carried out using PBMCs. The receptors here all came from a female donor in good health and CMV-seronegative. Each CDR3 is given with its conserved first and last residue. The order of the fields is D gene, J gene, V gene, clone size, CDR3 DNA, CDR3 protein. A D gene is named only where the DNA matches it firmly. The size entry is marked missing in some rows and otherwise reads once, few, many or a size class.

D: NA; J: TRBJ1-6; V: TRBV13; size: few; DNA: TGTGCCAGCAGCCCCAGTCGCATCCTGCCCCTCCACTTT; CDR3: CASSPSRILPLHF
D: NA; J: TRBJ1-1; V: TRBV28; size: once; DNA: TGTGCCAGCAGTTTTCCGGGACATAACACTGAAGCTTTCTTT; CDR3: CASSFPGHNTEAFF
D: TRBD2; J: TRBJ2-7; V: TRBV18; size: NA; DNA: TGTGCCAGCTCACCGGGTACTAGCGGGGGTTCCTACGAGCAGTACTTC; CDR3: CASSPGTSGGSYEQYF
D: NA; J: TRBJ2-5; V: TRBV5-1; size: few; DNA: TGCGCCAGCAGCAAGTTTCCAGGGGAGCAAGAGACCCAGTACTTC; CDR3: CASSKFPGEQETQYF
D: NA; J: TRBJ2-3; V: TRBV4-3; size: NA; DNA: TGCGCCAGCAGCCAAGATGGGGGGAGAGGTTCCGCAGATACGCAGTATTTT; CDR3: CASSQDGGRGSADTQYF
D: NA; J: TRBJ2-1; V: TRBV9; size: NA; DNA: TGTGCCAGCAGCGTAGGTTCAGGGTATCAGCAGTTCTTC; CDR3: CASSVGSGYQQFF
D: NA; J: TRBJ1-4; V: TRBV29-1; size: NA; DNA: TGCAGCGTTAGAACAGGGTATGAAAAACTGTTTTTT; CDR3: CSVRTGYEKLFF
D: NA; J: TRBJ2-5; V: TRBV19; size: few; DNA: TGTGCCAGTACAGGGCCCGAGACCCAGTACTTC; CDR3: CASTGPETQYF
D: TRBD1; J: TRBJ2-4; V: TRBV5-6; size: NA; DNA: TGTGCCAGCAGCTTGGGACAGGGGGCTTACAGTCAGTACTTC; CDR3: CASSLGQGAYSQYF
D: TRBD2; J: TRBJ2-5; V: TRBV4-2; size: NA; DNA: TGTGCCAGCACCCCAGTTAGCGGGAGCAAAGAGACCCAGTACTTC; CDR3: CASTPVSGSKETQYF
D: TRBD2; J: TRBJ2-7; V: TRBV10-2; size: NA; DNA: TGCGCCAGCAGTGAATCTGCGAGCGGGAGCAGCGAGCAGTACTTC; CDR3: CASSESASGSSEQYF
D: TRBD1; J: TRBJ1-2; V: TRBV27; size: NA; DNA: TGTGCCAGCAGTTTAAGGGCAGGGGGCTTGGGTGGCTACACCTTC; CDR3: CASSLRAGGLGGYTF
D: NA; J: TRBJ1-1; V: TRBV5-1; size: NA; DNA: TGCGCCAGCAGTGTGACAGGTAACACTGAAGCTTTCTTT; CDR3: CASSVTGNTEAFF
D: NA; J: TRBJ2-7; V: TRBV7-6; size: NA; DNA: TGTGCCAGCAGTTCTCACCTAAGCGCCGGGGAACAGTACTTC; CDR3: CASSSHLSAGEQYF
D: NA; J: TRBJ2-5; V: TRBV7-7; size: NA; DNA: TGTGCCAGCAGCCCCGTCAGGGGAGAGACCCAGTACTTC; CDR3: CASSPVRGETQYF
D: NA; J: TRBJ1-5; V: TRBV9; size: NA; DNA: TGTGCCCGGGGGGGTTCTTGGAATCAGCCCCAGCATTTT; CDR3: CARGGSWNQPQHF
D: NA; J: TRBJ1-2; V: TRBV28; size: NA; DNA: TGTGCCAGCAGCCCCTCGGGAGTAGGGGCCTATGGCTACACCTTC; CDR3: CASSPSGVGAYGYTF
D: TRBD2; J: TRBJ2-1; V: TRBV30; size: NA; DNA: TGTGCCTGGAGTAAACTAGCGGGAGTGGACGATGAGCAGTTCTTC; CDR3: CAWSKLAGVDDEQFF
D: TRBD1; J: TRBJ2-7; V: TRBV11-2; size: NA; DNA: TGTGCCAGCAGCTCCGGGACAGGGTGGTACGAGCAGTACTTC; CDR3: CASSSGTGWYEQYF
D: TRBD1; J: TRBJ1-2; V: TRBV28; size: few; DNA: TGTGCCGAAGGACAGGGGGTTGGCTATGGCTACACCTTC; CDR3: CAEGQGVGYGYTF
D: TRBD2; J: TRBJ2-7; V: TRBV9; size: NA; DNA: TGTGCCAGCAGCGTACTCGGGACTAGCGTAATCTACGAGCAGTACTTC; CDR3: CASSVLGTSVIYEQYF
D: NA; J: TRBJ2-1; V: TRBV7-9; size: once; DNA: TGTGCCAGCAGCCCCTGGGGCGTTGAGGAGTTCTTC; CDR3: CASSPWGVEEFF
D: NA; J: TRBJ1-2; V: TRBV7-2; size: NA; DNA: TGTGCCAGCATCCACCGGGGGGGTAACTATGGCTACACCTTC; CDR3: CASIHRGGNYGYTF
D: NA; J: TRBJ2-7; V: TRBV6-1; size: NA; DNA: TGTGCCAGCCCCCCCGGGCGGACTTACGAGCAGTACTTC; CDR3: CASPPGRTYEQYF
D: NA; J: TRBJ2-7; V: TRBV28; size: NA; DNA: TGTGCCAGCAGGAGACAGATACTCTCCTACGAGCAGTACTTC; CDR3: CASRRQILSYEQYF
D: TRBD1; J: TRBJ2-7; V: TRBV28; size: NA; DNA: TGTGCCAGCAGCCAATGGACAGGGCTCTCCTACGAGCAGTACTTC; CDR3: CASSQWTGLSYEQYF
D: NA; J: TRBJ2-5; V: TRBV15; size: NA; DNA: TGTGCCACCAGCCTAATGGAGGGGCAAGAGACCCAGTACTTC; CDR3: CATSLMEGQETQYF
D: NA; J: TRBJ1-5; V: TRBV4-2; size: NA; DNA: TGTGCCAGCAGCCAAGTCAGGGGTGGTAGCAATCAGCCCCAGCATTTT; CDR3: CASSQVRGGSNQPQHF
D: TRBD2; J: TRBJ2-1; V: TRBV4-2; size: NA; DNA: TGTGCCAGCAGCCAAGAAATTGGACTAGCCAATGAGCAGTTCTTC; CDR3: CASSQEIGLANEQFF
D: NA; J: TRBJ1-6; V: TRBV7-3; size: NA; DNA: TGTGCCAGCAGCTTGCGGGCCCCAGGACCCTATAATTCACCCCTCCACTTT; CDR3: CASSLRAPGPYNSPLHF
D: TRBD1; J: TRBJ1-2; V: TRBV7-9; size: NA; DNA: TGTGCCAGCAGCCAGGGGGCACAGGGAAGTGGCTACACCTTC; CDR3: CASSQGAQGSGYTF
D: TRBD2; J: TRBJ2-7; V: TRBV27; size: NA; DNA: TGTGCCAGCAGTCCCCTCGGCGGGGGATCCTACGAGCAGTACTTC; CDR3: CASSPLGGGSYEQYF
D: NA; J: TRBJ1-4; V: TRBV4-2; size: NA; DNA: TGTGCCAGCAGCCCCCCGTTAGCGGGCGAAAAACTGTTTTTT; CDR3: CASSPPLAGEKLFF
D: NA; J: TRBJ2-1; V: TRBV15; size: few; DNA: TGTGCCACCAGCGTCACAGGGTTCGCCTACAATGAGCAGTTCTTC; CDR3: CATSVTGFAYNEQFF
D: TRBD2; J: TRBJ2-7; V: TRBV4-1; size: once; DNA: TGCGCCAGCAGCCAGGATGGCGGGAGATTGTTGGACGAGCAGTACTTC; CDR3: CASSQDGGRLLDEQYF
D: NA; J: TRBJ2-7; V: TRBV10-1; size: NA; DNA: TGCGCCAGCAGTGACAGGCTTGGCTACGAGCAGTACTTC; CDR3: CASSDRLGYEQYF
D: TRBD2; J: TRBJ2-7; V: TRBV5-1; size: NA; DNA: TGCGCCAGCAGCTTACGAAGCGGGAGTCCCTACGAGCAGTACTTC; CDR3: CASSLRSGSPYEQYF
D: NA; J: TRBJ1-5; V: TRBV28; size: NA; DNA: TGTGCCAGCAGTTATGCAGGAAAGGAGCCCCAGCATTTT; CDR3: CASSYAGKEPQHF
D: TRBD1; J: TRBJ2-7; V: TRBV19; size: once; DNA: TGTGCCAGTAGCAGGGGGACCGCATATGGGAACTACGAGCAGTACTTC; CDR3: CASSRGTAYGNYEQYF
D: TRBD2; J: TRBJ2-3; V: TRBV9; size: NA; DNA: TGTGCCAGCAGCGCCGGGGGGAAGGGACTAGCGGGAACAGATACGCAGTATTTT; CDR3: CASSAGGKGLAGTDTQYF
D: TRBD1; J: TRBJ1-2; V: TRBV28; size: NA; DNA: TGTGCCAGCTCCCAGGGGGGCCGAGACTATGGCTACACCTTC; CDR3: CASSQGGRDYGYTF
D: TRBD2; J: TRBJ2-2; V: TRBV28; size: NA; DNA: TGTGCCAGCACCGTTTGGGGGGGTTTCGCGAACACCGGGGAGCTGTTTTTT; CDR3: CASTVWGGFANTGELFF
D: TRBD2; J: TRBJ2-1; V: TRBV7-3; size: NA; DNA: TGTGCCAGCAGCCTAGCGGTCTACAATGAGCAGTTCTTC; CDR3: CASSLAVYNEQFF
D: TRBD1; J: TRBJ1-3; V: TRBV5-1; size: NA; DNA: TGCGCCAGCAGACCCGCGACAGGGGGTGGAAACACCATATATTTT; CDR3: CASRPATGGGNTIYF
D: NA; J: TRBJ1-5; V: TRBV19; size: NA; DNA: TGTGCCAGTAGTACACAGGGTAATGGCAATCAGCCCCAGCATTTT; CDR3: CASSTQGNGNQPQHF
D: NA; J: TRBJ2-5; V: TRBV14; size: many; DNA: TGTGCCAGCAGCCAATCAAGGCGACGACAGTACCAAGAGACCCAGTACTTC; CDR3: CASSQSRRRQYQETQYF
D: NA; J: TRBJ2-3; V: TRBV5-4; size: once; DNA: TGTGCCAGCAGCTCTGGCCATAGCTGGGGCACAGATACGCAGTATTTT; CDR3: CASSSGHSWGTDTQYF
D: NA; J: TRBJ2-1; V: TRBV5-4; size: NA; DNA: TGTGCCAGCAGGCAGGCCAACTACAATGAGCAGTTCTTC; CDR3: CASRQANYNEQFF
D: NA; J: TRBJ2-1; V: TRBV7-9; size: NA; DNA: TGTGCCAGCAGCCCCGCGGGTAATGAGCAGTTCTTC; CDR3: CASSPAGNEQFF
D: NA; J: TRBJ1-5; V: TRBV7-9; size: few; DNA: TGTGCCAGCAGCTTAATGTCAGGCCAGCCCCAGCATTTT; CDR3: CASSLMSGQPQHF
D: TRBD2; J: TRBJ2-1; V: TRBV5-1; size: NA; DNA: TGCGCCAGCAGCTTTCGACTAGCGGAGGGCAATGAGCAGTTCTTC; CDR3: CASSFRLAEGNEQFF
D: TRBD2; J: TRBJ2-1; V: TRBV28; size: NA; DNA: TGTGCCAGCAGTTCGCCGCATAGCGGGAGGTACAATGAGCAGTTCTTC; CDR3: CASSSPHSGRYNEQFF